This T cell receptor (beta chain) was captured by sequencing in a study of Ad26.COV2.S vaccination and SARS-CoV-2 variants. The germline CDR1 and CDR2 sequences are LGHDT and YNNKEL (reference sequence). CDR3 size: 19 residues. The V segment lost 0 bases and the J segment 4 bases; nucleotides outside the gene matches: 13. Sequencing was performed with immunoSEQ multiplex PCR; in TCRdb, only in-frame clones are kept and a portion is missing. The sample records roughly 100,000 clones, around 82% being singletons. V gene TRBV3-1 (or the pseudogene TRBV3-2) combines with J gene TRBJ2-2; 8 positions agree with TRBD1. This specimen was peripheral blood, taken after recovery from COVID-19. This clonotype was obtained from a human donor who had recovered from COVID-19. The CDR3 DNA reads TGTGCCAGCAGCCAAGAGCTGACAGGGGTGGTTGATGGCACCGGGGAGCTGTTTTTT. Protein: CASSQELTGVVDGTGELFF.